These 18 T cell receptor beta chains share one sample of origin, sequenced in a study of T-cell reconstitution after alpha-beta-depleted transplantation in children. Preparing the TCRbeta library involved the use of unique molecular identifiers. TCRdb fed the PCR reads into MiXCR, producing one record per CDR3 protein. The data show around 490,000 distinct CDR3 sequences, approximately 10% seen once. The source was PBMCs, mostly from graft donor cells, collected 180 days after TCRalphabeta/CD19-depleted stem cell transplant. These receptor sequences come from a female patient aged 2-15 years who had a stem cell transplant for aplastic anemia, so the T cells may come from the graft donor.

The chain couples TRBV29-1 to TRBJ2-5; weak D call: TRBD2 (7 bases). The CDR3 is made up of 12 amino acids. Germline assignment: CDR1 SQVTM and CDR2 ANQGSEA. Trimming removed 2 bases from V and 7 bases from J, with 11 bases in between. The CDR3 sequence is CSVEQGRATQYF. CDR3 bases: TGCAGCGTTGAACAGGGGAGGGCGACCCAGTACTTC. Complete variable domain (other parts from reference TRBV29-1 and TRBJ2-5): SAVISQKPSRDICQRGTSLTIQCQVDSQVTMMFWYRQQPGQSLTLIATANQGSEATYESGFVIDKFPISRPNLTFSTLTVSNMSPEDSSIYLCSVEQGRATQYFGPGTRLLVL.

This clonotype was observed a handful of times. The CDR3 is CASSITNQGPYEKLFF. In nucleotides, the CDR3 is TGTGCCAGCAGCATCACTAACCAGGGACCCTATGAAAAACTGTTTTTT. The genes are TRBV11-2 and TRBJ1-4; possibly TRBD1 for D (5 bases). The CDR3 is 16 residues long. V was shortened by 5 bases and J by 6 bases, with 19 bases between the two germline ends. Germline lookup yields CDR1 SGHAT and CDR2 FQNNGV.

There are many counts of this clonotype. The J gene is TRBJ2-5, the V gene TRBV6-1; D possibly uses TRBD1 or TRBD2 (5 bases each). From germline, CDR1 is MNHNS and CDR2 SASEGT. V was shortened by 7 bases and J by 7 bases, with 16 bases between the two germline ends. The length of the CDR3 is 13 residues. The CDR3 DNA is TGTGCCAGCACCACGCGACCTGGGGGGACCCAGTACTTC. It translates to CASTTRPGGTQYF.

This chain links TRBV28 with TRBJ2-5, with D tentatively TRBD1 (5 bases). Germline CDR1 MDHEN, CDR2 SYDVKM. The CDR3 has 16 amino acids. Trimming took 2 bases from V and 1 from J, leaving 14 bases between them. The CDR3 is CASSLQGLGFQETQYF. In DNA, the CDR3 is TGTGCCAGCAGTTTACAGGGTTTGGGGTTCCAAGAGACCCAGTACTTC.

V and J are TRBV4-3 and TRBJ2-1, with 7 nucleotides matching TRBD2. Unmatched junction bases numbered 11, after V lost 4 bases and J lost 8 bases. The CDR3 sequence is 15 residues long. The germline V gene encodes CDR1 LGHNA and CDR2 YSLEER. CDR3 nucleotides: TGCGCCAGCAGCCTCCCACCCCGGGGGGACCATGAGCAGTTCTTC. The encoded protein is CASSLPPRGDHEQFF.

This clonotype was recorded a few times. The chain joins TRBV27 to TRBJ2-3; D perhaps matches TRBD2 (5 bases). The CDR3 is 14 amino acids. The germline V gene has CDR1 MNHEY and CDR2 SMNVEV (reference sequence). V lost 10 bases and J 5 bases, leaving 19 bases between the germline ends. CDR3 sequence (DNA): TGTGCCATCCGAGGGAGACTGGATGGAGATACGCAGTATTTT. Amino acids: CAIRGRLDGDTQYF.

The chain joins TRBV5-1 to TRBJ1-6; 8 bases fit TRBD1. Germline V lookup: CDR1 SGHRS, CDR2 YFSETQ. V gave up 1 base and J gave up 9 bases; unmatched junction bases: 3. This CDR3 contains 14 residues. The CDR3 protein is CASSLRTGGSPLHF. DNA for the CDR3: TGCGCCAGCAGCTTGCGAACAGGGGGTTCACCCCTCCACTTT.

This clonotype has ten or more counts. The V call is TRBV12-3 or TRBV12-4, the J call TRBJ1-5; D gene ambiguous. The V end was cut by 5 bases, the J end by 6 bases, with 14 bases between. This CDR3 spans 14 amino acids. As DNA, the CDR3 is TGTGCCAGCAGTGCCGCCCGGGTCGGTCAGCCCCAGCATTTT. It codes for CASSAARVGQPQHF.

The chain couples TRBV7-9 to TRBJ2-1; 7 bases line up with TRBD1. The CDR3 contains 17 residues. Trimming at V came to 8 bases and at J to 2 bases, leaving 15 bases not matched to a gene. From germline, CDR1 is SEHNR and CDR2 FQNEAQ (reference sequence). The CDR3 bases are TGTGCCAGCCGAAAGGGGGCTGGGCCTCTCCCCTACAATGAGCAGTTCTTC. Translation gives CASRKGAGPLPYNEQFF. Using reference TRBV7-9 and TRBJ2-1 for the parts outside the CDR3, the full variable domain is DTGVSQNPRHKITKRGQNVTFRCDPISEHNRLYWYRQTLGQGPEFLTYFQNEAQLEKSRLLSDRFSAERPKGSFSTLEIQRTEQGDSAMYLCASRKGAGPLPYNEQFFGPGTRLTVL.

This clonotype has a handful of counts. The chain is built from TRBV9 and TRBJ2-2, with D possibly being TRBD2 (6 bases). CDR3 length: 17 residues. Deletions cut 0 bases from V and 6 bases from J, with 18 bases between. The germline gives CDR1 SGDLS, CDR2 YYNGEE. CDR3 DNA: TGTGCCAGCAGCGTAGGTTTGATCGGGAGCATTGCCGGGGAGCTGTTTTTT. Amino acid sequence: CASSVGLIGSIAGELFF. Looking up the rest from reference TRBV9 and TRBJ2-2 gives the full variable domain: DSGVTQTPKHLITATGQRVTLRCSPRSGDLSVYWYQQSLDQGLQFLIQYYNGEERAKGNILERFSAQQFPDLHSELNLSSLELGDSALYFCASSVGLIGSIAGELFFGEGSRLTVL.

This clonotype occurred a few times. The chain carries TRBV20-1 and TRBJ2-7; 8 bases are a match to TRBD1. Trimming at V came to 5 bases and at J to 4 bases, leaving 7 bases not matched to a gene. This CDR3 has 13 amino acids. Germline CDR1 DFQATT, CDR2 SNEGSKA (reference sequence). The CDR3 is CSAWGQARYEQYF. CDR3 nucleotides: TGCAGTGCTTGGGGACAGGCTCGGTACGAGCAGTACTTC.

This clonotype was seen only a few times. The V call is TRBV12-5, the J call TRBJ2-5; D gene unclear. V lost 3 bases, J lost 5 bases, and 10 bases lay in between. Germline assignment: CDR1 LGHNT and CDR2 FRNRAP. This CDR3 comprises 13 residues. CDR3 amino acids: CASGFVPQETQYF. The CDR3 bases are TGTGCTAGTGGTTTCGTACCTCAGGAGACCCAGTACTTC.

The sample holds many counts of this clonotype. In DNA form, the CDR3 reads TGCAGCGCCAGACTAGCGGTGGGGGGCACCGGGGAGCTGTTTTTT. The encoded protein is CSARLAVGGTGELFF. The chain recombines TRBV29-1 with TRBJ2-2; TRBD2 aligns across 9 bases. This CDR3 is 15 amino acids long. With 7 bases clipped from V and 4 bases from J, the junction kept 10 bases outside the gene matches. Germline CDR1 and CDR2: SQVTM and ANQGSEA.

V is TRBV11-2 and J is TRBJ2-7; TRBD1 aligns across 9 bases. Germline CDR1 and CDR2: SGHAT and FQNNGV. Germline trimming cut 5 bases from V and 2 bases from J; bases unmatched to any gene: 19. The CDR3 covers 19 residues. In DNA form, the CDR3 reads TGTGCCAGCAGCGTTACAGGGGGCGCTTGGCGGGCCCCAGCCTACGAGCAGTACTTC. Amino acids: CASSVTGGAWRAPAYEQYF.

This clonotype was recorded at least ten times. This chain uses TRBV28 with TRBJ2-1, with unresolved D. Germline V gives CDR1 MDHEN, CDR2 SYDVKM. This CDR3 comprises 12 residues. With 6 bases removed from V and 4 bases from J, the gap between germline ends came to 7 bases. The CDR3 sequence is CASSLRYNEQFF. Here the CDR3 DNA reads TGTGCCAGCAGCCTTAGGTACAATGAGCAGTTCTTC. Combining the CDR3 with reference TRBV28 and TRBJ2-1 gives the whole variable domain DVKVTQSSRYLVKRTGEKVFLECVQDMDHENMFWYRQDPGLGLRLIYFSYDVKMKEKGDIPEGYSVSREKKERFSLILESASTNQTSMYLCASSLRYNEQFFGPGTRLTVL.

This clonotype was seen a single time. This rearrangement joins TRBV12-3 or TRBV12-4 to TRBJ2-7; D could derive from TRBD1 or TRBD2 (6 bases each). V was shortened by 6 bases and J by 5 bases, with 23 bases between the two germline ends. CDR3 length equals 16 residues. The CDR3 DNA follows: TGTGCCAGCAGCCGAGGGGGTCGCGGGGATTCGGACGAGCAGTACTTC. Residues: CASSRGGRGDSDEQYF.

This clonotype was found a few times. The CDR3 DNA reads TGTGCCAGCTCACCGGTTGAGGGGTCTGGAAACACCATATATTTT. Translation gives CASSPVEGSGNTIYF. The gene calls are TRBV18 and TRBJ1-3, with TRBD1 as a possible D gene (5 bases). There are 15 residues in the CDR3. Between the trimmed V and J ends, which lost 3 bases and 1 base, there was a span of 10 bases. From germline, CDR1 is KGHSH and CDR2 LQKENI.

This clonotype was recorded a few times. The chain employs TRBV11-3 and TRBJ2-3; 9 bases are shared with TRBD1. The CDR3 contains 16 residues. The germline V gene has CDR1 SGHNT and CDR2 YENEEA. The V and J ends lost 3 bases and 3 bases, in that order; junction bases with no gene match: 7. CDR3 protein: CASSLPDRGRTDTQYF. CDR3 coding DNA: TGTGCCAGCAGCTTGCCGGACAGGGGAAGAACAGATACGCAGTATTTT.